Presented here are 3 T cell receptor beta chains from one specimen sequenced in a study of T cell changes during pregnancy in multiple sclerosis. Measured with immunoSEQ multiplex PCR; TCRdb has only the in-frame clones, and not every one. The data show about 80,000 clones, about 89% seen once. Source: peripheral blood, taken before pregnancy. Receptor source: a female donor with multiple sclerosis, enrolled in a pregnancy study.

V and J are TRBV7-9 and TRBJ2-7; the D gene is possibly TRBD1 (6 bases). Germline assignment: CDR1 SEHNR and CDR2 FQNEAQ (reference sequence). Trimming stripped 5 bases from V and 2 bases from J, with 10 bases between. The CDR3 runs 13 residues. The CDR3, as DNA: TGTGCCAGCAGCAGGGGGAATGCCTACGAGCAGTACTTC. Translated, it gives CASSRGNAYEQYF.

CDR3 in DNA: TGTGCCAGCAGCTCCCTGGGACAGGGAAGCACTGAAGCTTTCTTT. Protein product: CASSSLGQGSTEAFF. This chain links TRBV27 with TRBJ1-1, with TRBD1 matching 9 bases. The CDR3 is 15 amino acids. CDR1 and CDR2 (germline): MNHEY, SMNVEV (reference sequence). V shed 6 bases, J shed 4 bases, and the junction held 9 bases outside the gene matches.

The genes are TRBV19 and TRBJ2-5, with 7 bases matching TRBD1. This CDR3 region has 16 residues. V was pared by 5 bases and J by 3 bases, with 12 bases of the junction left unmatched. Germline CDR1 reads LNHDA; CDR2 reads SQIVND (reference sequence). CDR3 loop: CASSVDGTAWEETQYF. DNA of the CDR3: TGTGCCAGTAGTGTCGACGGGACAGCGTGGGAAGAGACCCAGTACTTC.